This T cell receptor (beta chain) was sequenced during a study of OX40 agonist ivuxolimab in advanced cancers. Study-wide results and caveats: At doses 0.1 to 3.0 mg/kg, CD4+ and CD8+ clones expanded.

As for this clone: Its antigen is not identified.

Germline CDR1 and CDR2: SGHAT and FQNNGV. The CDR3 consists of 16 residues. J lost 0 bases, V lost 5 bases, and 9 bases had no gene match. Libraries were prepared by immunoSEQ multiplex PCR; TCRdb keeps only in-frame clonotypes and omits some of them. The profile shows roughly 65,000 clones, over 75% of them singletons. The sequencing used CD4+ or CD8+ T cells sorted from blood, collected in a trial of the OX40 agonist ivuxolimab. The rearrangement joins TRBV11-2 to TRBJ1-2; the match to TRBD1 covers 7 bases. This sequence was found in an adult with an advanced solid tumor such as melanoma, head and neck, liver or kidney cancer. In DNA form, the CDR3 reads TGTGCCAGCAGCCTCGGCGGACAGGCTTCTAACTATGGCTACACCTTC. Translating gives CASSLGGQASNYGYTF.